Detailed here is one TCR beta chain. What it recognizes is unknown. Germline and junction disagree at one end, which may indicate a read error. The length of the CDR3 is 19 residues. Germline V lookup: CDR1 SGHRS, CDR2 YFSETQ. The sample is drawn from a study of cytomegalovirus exposure and HLA in healthy donors. Findings of the study overall: In a later analysis, common viral pathogens appeared linked to several of the most significant clusters. Researchers reported in a later analysis that a missense DCLRE1C variant was tied to TCR beta V- and J-gene trimming.

PCR used 60 Vbeta primers and 13 Jbeta primers. Study processing details: As a later analysis found, there were 78 million or so unique TCR beta chains, of which roughly 11 million were shared. Sequenced by immunoSEQ multiplex PCR; TCRdb stores in-frame clones only, minus some. That table supplies the V and J calls and clone size; D and trimming were determined from the DNA. The profile shows approximately 69,000 clones, 60% to 85% of them singletons. Whereas donors were nominally healthy upon sampling, unrecorded immune exposures were probable. The V and J genes are TRBV5-1 and TRBJ2-6, with D possibly being TRBD2 (5 bases). This receptor was obtained from a man aged 18 to 30 in good health and CMV-seronegative. The sequencing sample was made of PBMCs. DNA for the CDR3: TGCGCCAGCAGTTTGGTCCCTACGGACTTTCGCTCTGGGGCCAACGTCCTGACTTTC. This gives the protein CASSLVPTDFRSGANVLTF.